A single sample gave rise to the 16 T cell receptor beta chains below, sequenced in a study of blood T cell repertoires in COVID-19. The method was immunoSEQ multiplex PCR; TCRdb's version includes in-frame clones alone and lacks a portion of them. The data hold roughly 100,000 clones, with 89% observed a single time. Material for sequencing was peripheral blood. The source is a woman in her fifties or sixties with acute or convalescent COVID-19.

The CDR3 coding sequence is TGCGCCAGCAGTGACCCAAGACAGGGGGGAACTGAAGCTTTCTTT. Translated, it gives CASSDPRQGGTEAFF. This sequence joins TRBV10-1 and TRBJ1-1, with 9 bases fitting TRBD1. Germline assignment: CDR1 WNHNN and CDR2 SYGVQD (reference sequence). With 3 bases clipped from V and 5 bases from J, the junction kept 7 bases outside the gene matches. CDR3 length: 15 amino acids.

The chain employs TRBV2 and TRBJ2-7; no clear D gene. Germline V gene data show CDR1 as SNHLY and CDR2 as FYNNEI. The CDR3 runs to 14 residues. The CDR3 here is CASSEGALAYEQYV. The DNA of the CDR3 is TGTGCCAGCAGCGAAGGAGCTTTGGCCTACGAGCAGTACGTC.

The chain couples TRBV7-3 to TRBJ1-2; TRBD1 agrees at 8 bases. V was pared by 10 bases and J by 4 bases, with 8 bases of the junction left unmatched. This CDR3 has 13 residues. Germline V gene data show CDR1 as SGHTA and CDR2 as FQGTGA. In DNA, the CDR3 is TGTGCCACTTCGAGAGGACAGGGCTATGGCTACACCTTC. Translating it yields CATSRGQGYGYTF.

The CDR3 sequence is CASSPRTGSTDTQYF. The CDR3 bases are TGTGCCAGTAGTCCACGGACAGGGTCAACAGATACGCAGTATTTT. The chain recombines TRBV19 with TRBJ2-3; TRBD1 matches at 8 bases. V lost 5 bases to trimming and J lost 3 bases; unmatched junction nucleotides: 7. Germline CDR1 reads LNHDA; CDR2 reads SQIVND (reference sequence). The CDR3 is 15 residues long.

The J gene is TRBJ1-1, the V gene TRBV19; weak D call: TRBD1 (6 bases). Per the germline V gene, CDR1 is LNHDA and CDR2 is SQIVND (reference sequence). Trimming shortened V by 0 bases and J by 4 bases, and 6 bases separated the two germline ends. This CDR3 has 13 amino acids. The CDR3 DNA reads TGTGCCAGTAGTATAGACAGGGGCACTGAAGCTTTCTTT. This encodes CASSIDRGTEAFF. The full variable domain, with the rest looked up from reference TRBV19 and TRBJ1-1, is DGGITQSPKYLFRKEGQNVTLSCEQNLNHDAMYWYRQDPGQGLRLIYYSQIVNDFQKGDIAEGYSVSREKKESFPLTVTSAQKNPTAFYLCASSIDRGTEAFFGQGTRLTVV.

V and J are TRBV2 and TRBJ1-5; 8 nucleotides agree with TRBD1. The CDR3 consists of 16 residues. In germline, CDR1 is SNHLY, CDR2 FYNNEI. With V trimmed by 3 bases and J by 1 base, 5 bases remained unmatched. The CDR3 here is CASSDVTGVSNQPQHF. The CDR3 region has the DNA TGTGCCAGCAGTGACGTGACAGGGGTCAGCAATCAGCCCCAGCATTTT.

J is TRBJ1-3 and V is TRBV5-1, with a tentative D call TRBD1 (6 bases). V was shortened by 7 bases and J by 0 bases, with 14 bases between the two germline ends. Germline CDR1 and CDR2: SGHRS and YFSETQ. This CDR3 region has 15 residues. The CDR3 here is CASSSDSVSGNTIYF. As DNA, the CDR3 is TGCGCCAGCTCCTCGGACAGCGTCTCTGGAAACACCATATATTTT.

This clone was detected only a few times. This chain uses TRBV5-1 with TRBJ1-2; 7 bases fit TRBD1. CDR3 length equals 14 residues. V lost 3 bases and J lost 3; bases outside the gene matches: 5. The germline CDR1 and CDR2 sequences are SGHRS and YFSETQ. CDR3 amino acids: CASSSTGLDYGYTF. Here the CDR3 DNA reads TGCGCCAGCAGCTCGACAGGGCTGGACTATGGCTACACCTTC.

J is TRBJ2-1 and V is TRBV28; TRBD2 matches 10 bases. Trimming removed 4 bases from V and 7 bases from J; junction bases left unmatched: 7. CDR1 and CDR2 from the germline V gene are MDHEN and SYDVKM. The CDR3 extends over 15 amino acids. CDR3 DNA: TGTGCCAGCAGTTCAAGCGGGAGGGCCGGAAATGAGCAGTTCTTC. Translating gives CASSSSGRAGNEQFF.

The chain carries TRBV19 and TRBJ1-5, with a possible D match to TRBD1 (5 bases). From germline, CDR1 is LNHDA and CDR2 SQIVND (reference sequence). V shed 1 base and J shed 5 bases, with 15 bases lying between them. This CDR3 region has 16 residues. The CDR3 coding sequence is TGTGCCAGTAGTATAGGCCAGGGTGTTGACTATCAGCCCCAGCATTTT. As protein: CASSIGQGVDYQPQHF. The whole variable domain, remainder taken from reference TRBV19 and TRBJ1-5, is DGGITQSPKYLFRKEGQNVTLSCEQNLNHDAMYWYRQDPGQGLRLIYYSQIVNDFQKGDIAEGYSVSREKKESFPLTVTSAQKNPTAFYLCASSIGQGVDYQPQHFGDGTRLSIL.

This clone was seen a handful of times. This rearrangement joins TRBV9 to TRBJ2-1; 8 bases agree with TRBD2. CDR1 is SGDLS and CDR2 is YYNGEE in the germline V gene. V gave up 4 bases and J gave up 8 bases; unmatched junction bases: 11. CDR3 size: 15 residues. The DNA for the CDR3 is TGTGCCAGCAGCCCCCGGCCCGGGACTAGGGATGAGCAGTTCTTC. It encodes CASSPRPGTRDEQFF. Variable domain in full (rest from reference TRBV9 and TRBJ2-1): DSGVTQTPKHLITATGQRVTLRCSPRSGDLSVYWYQQSLDQGLQFLIQYYNGEERAKGNILERFSAQQFPDLHSELNLSSLELGDSALYFCASSPRPGTRDEQFFGPGTRLTVL.

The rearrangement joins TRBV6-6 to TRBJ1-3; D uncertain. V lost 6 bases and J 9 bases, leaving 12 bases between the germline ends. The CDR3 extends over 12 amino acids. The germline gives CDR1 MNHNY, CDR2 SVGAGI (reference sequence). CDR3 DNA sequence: TGTGCCAGCAGCCCTTCGTCGGGCACCATATATTTT. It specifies CASSPSSGTIYF.

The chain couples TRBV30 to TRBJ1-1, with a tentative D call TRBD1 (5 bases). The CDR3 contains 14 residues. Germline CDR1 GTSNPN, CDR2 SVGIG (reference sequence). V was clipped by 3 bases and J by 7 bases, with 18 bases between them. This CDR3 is CAWRGEKGRNEAFF. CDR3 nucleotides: TGTGCCTGGAGGGGAGAGAAGGGGAGGAATGAAGCTTTCTTT.

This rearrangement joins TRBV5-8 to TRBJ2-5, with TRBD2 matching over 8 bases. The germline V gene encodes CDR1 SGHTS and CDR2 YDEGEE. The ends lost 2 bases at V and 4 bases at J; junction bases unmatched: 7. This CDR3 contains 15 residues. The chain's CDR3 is CASSLTGTRTETQYF. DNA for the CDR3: TGTGCCAGCAGCTTAACCGGGACTAGGACAGAGACCCAGTACTTC.

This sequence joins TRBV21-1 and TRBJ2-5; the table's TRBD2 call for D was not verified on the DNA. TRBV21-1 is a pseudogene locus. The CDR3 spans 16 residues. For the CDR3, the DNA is TGTGCCAACAAACGAACCCGGGCTAGCGGTTCAGAGACCCAGTACTTC. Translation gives CANKRTRASGSETQYF.

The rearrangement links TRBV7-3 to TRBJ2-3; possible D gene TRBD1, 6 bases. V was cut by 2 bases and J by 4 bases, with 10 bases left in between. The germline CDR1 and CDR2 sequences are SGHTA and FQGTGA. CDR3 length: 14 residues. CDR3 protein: CASSLGGPPDTQYF. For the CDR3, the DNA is TGTGCCAGCAGCTTAGGGGGCCCCCCAGATACGCAGTATTTT. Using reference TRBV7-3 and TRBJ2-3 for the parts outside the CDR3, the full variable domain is GAGVSQTPSNKVTEKGKYVELRCDPISGHTALYWYRQSLGQGPEFLIYFQGTGAADDSGLPNDRFFAVRPEGSVSTLKIQRTERGDSAVYLCASSLGGPPDTQYFGPGTRLTVL.